Listed here are 6 T cell receptor beta chains from one sample, sequenced in a study of blood T cell repertoires in COVID-19 (dated by TCRdb to the early 2020s). Library generation was performed with the immunoSEQ multiplex PCR assay. Drawn from immuneACCESS, this table holds only the in-frame rearrangements with V and J called that TCRdb kept. Clones are partly lost; checked studies trace under half to an unresolved V gene and leave the rest unexplained. The sample contains 250,000 to 300,000 clones, around 81% of them found a single time. The top ten constitute 2.5% to 3% of the sample. Sequencing was carried out using peripheral blood. The receptors shown here come from a woman aged 60 to 75 with active or convalescent COVID-19.

CDR3 in DNA: TGTGCCAGCAGCCAACGGGGACTAGCGGGGGGGCCGAAGGTGGAGCAGTTCTTC. Protein: CASSQRGLAGGPKVEQFF. V usage is TRBV3-1 (or the pseudogene TRBV3-2) and J usage is TRBJ2-1; 16 bases fit TRBD2. Germline V gives CDR1 LGHDT, CDR2 YNNKEL (reference sequence). V lost 2 bases and J lost 10; bases outside the gene matches: 11. The CDR3 is made up of 18 amino acids.

The sample holds one count of this clone. J is TRBJ2-2 and V is TRBV9; D gene uncertain. V shed 4 bases and J shed 8 bases, with 9 bases lying between them. Per the germline V gene, CDR1 is SGDLS and CDR2 is YYNGEE. This CDR3 has 12 residues. CDR3 sequence: CASSPTGGELFF. CDR3 sequence (DNA): TGTGCCAGCAGCCCGACCGGGGGGGAGCTGTTTTTT.

The CDR3, as DNA: TGTGCCAGCAGTTTGGGACAGCGTGGCTACACCTTC. Protein: CASSLGQRGYTF. The chain uses TRBV12-3 or TRBV12-4 and TRBJ1-2; TRBD1 matches at 7 bases. The CDR3 has 12 residues. After removal of 3 bases from V and 7 bases from J, the junction contained 2 bases not matched to a gene.

This sequence joins TRBV7-9 and TRBJ2-6; no reliable D call. Germline V gives CDR1 SEHNR, CDR2 FQNEAQ (reference sequence). Trimming stripped 4 bases from V and 1 base from J, with 17 bases between. There are 18 residues in the CDR3. The CDR3 DNA is TGTGCCAGCAGCTCCCCCTCCCTACAACTATCTGGGGCCAACGTCCTGACTTTC. As protein: CASSSPSLQLSGANVLTF.

A few counts support this clone. The chain employs TRBV10-3 and TRBJ1-5; TRBD1 might be the D (5 bases). CDR1 ENHRY and CDR2 SYGVKD come from the germline V gene. The CDR3 is made up of 16 amino acids. Between the trimmed V and J ends, which lost 3 bases and 6 bases, there was a span of 18 bases. The CDR3 bases are TGTGCCATCAGTGAATCGACTCGACAGTCAACTCAGCCCCAGCATTTT. This gives the protein CAISESTRQSTQPQHF.

This rearrangement joins TRBV15 to TRBJ2-1; D is unresolved. Trimming pared 1 base from V and 13 bases from J, leaving 14 bases between. The CDR3 is 13 amino acids. Germline V gene lookup returns CDR1 LNHNV and CDR2 YYDKDF (reference sequence). CDR3 protein: CATSRGPRVDQFF. CDR3 coding DNA: TGTGCCACCAGCAGAGGGCCCCGGGTAGATCAGTTCTTC.